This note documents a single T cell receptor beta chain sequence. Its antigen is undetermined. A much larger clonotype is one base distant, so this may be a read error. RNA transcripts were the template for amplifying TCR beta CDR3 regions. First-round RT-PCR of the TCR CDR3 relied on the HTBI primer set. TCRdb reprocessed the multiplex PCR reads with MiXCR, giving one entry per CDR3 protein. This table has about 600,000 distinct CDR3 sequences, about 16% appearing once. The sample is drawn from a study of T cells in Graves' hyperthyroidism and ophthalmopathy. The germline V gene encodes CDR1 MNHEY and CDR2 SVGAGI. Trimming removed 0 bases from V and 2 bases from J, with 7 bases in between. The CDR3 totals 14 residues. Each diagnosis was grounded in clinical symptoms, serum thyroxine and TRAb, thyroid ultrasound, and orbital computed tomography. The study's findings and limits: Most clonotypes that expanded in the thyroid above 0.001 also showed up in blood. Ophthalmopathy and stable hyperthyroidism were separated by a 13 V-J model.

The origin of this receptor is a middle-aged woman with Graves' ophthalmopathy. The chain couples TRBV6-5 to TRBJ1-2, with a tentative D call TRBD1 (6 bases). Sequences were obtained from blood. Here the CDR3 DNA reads TGTGCCAGCAGTTACTCGCAGGGGAACTATGGCTACACCTTC. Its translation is CASSYSQGNYGYTF.